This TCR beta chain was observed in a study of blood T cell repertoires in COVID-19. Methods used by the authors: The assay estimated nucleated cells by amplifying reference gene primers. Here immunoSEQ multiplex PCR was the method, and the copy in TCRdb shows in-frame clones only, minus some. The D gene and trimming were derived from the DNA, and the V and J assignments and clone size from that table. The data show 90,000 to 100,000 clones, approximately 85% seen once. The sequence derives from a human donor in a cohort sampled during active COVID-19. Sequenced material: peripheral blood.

The CDR3: CASSSGVGEAFF. Here the CDR3 DNA reads TGTGCCAGCAGTTCAGGGGTGGGTGAAGCTTTCTTT. This chain joins TRBV12-3 or TRBV12-4 and TRBJ1-1, with a tentative D call TRBD1 (6 bases). Between the trimmed V and J ends, which lost 4 bases and 7 bases, there was a span of 10 bases. The CDR3 extends over 12 amino acids.